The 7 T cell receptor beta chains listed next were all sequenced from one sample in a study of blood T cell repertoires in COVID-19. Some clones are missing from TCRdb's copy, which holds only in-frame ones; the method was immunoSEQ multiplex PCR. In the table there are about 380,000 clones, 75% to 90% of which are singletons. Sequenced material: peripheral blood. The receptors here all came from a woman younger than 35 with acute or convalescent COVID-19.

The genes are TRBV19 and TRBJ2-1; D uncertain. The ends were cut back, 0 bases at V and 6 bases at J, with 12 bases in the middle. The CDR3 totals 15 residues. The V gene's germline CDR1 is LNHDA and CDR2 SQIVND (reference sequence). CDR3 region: CASSIDGQNINEQFF. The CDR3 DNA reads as TGTGCCAGTAGTATAGATGGGCAGAACATCAATGAGCAGTTCTTC.

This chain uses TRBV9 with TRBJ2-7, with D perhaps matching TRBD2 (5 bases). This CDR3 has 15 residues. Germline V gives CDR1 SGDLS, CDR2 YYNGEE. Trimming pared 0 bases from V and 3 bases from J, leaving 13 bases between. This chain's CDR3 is CASSVESSSLYEQYF. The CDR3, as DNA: TGTGCCAGCAGCGTAGAATCTTCTAGCCTCTACGAGCAGTACTTC.

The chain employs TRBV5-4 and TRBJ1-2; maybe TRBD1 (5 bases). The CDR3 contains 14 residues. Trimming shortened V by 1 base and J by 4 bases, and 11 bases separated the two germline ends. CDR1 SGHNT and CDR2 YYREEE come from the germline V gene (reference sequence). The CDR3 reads CASSLPAGPYGYTF. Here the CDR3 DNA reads TGTGCCAGCAGCTTGCCGGCAGGGCCCTATGGCTACACCTTC.

CDR3 sequence reads: CASSLGGVGANVLTF. The CDR3 coding sequence is TGTGCCAGTAGCCTAGGGGGAGTTGGGGCCAACGTCCTGACTTTC. The chain couples TRBV19 to TRBJ2-6; D may be TRBD1 (6 bases). This CDR3 is built from 15 residues. V shed 6 bases and J shed 3 bases, with 12 bases lying between them. Per the germline V gene, CDR1 is LNHDA and CDR2 is SQIVND (reference sequence).

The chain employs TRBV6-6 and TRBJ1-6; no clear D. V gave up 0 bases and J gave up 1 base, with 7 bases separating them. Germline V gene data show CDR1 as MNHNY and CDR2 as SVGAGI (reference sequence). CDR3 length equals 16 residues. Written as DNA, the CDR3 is TGTGCCAGCAGTTACTCGAGTCGTTCCTATAATTCACCCCTCCACTTT. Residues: CASSYSSRSYNSPLHF.

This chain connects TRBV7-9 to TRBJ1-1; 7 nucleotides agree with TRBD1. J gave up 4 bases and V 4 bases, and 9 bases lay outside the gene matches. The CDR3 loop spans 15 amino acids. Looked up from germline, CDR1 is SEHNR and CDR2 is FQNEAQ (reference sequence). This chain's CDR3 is CASSWLDRAGTEAFF. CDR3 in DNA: TGTGCCAGCAGCTGGTTAGACAGGGCTGGCACTGAAGCTTTCTTT. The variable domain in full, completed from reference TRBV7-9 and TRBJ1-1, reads DTGVSQNPRHKITKRGQNVTFRCDPISEHNRLYWYRQTLGQGPEFLTYFQNEAQLEKSRLLSDRFSAERPKGSFSTLEIQRTEQGDSAMYLCASSWLDRAGTEAFFGQGTRLTVV.

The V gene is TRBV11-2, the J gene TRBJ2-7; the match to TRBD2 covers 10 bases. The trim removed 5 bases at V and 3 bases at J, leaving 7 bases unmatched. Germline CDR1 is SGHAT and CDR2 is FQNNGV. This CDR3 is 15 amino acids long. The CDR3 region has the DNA TGTGCCAGCAGCCTCTCTAGCGGGAGTCACTACGAGCAGTACTTC. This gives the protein CASSLSSGSHYEQYF.